This T cell receptor beta chain was observed in a study of blood T cell repertoires in COVID-19. Across 20 to 25 US areas, participants ranged in age from roughly 18 to 95 years. Two negative PCRs, clearance, or symptom resolution characterized the recovered Cohort 3 donors. Measured with immunoSEQ multiplex PCR; TCRdb has only the in-frame clones, and not every one. The sample comprises some 100,000 clones, just over 85% of which are singletons, and roughly 2.5% rests with the top ten. The receptor was derived from a woman in her forties or fifties who had recovered from COVID-19. Material for sequencing was PBMCs or T cells enriched from blood (not recorded which).

CDR3 protein: CASSRRDGVNNEQFF. The CDR3 DNA follows: TGTGCCAGCTCACGTCGAGACGGAGTTAACAATGAGCAGTTCTTC. The rearrangement uses TRBV18 and TRBJ2-1; no definite D call. The V and J ends lost 4 bases and 5 bases respectively, with 15 bases between them. The CDR3 is made up of 15 amino acids. CDR1 KGHSH and CDR2 LQKENI come from the germline V gene.